This is a list of T cell receptor beta chains from one sample in a study of neurological immune-mediated disorders. TCRdb reprocessed the 5' RACE reads via MiXCR and lists one record per CDR3 protein. In the table there are 130,000 or so distinct CDR3 sequences, approximately 3.2% of which are singletons. The sample taken for sequencing was PBMCs. The receptor source for this set is a woman aged 30 to 39 with multiple sclerosis. The CDR3 runs from the conserved cysteine through the conserved F or W. D genes are given only for firm matches. Size tells how often a clone was seen (once, few, many) or the class of an expanded clone, and some rows leave it out.

size: .; J: TRBJ2-1; length: 16; V: TRBV7-9; D: .; DNA: TGTGCCAGCAGCTTTCTCGGCGGGTCTCTTTACAATGAGCAGTTCTTC; CDR3: CASSFLGGSLYNEQFF
size: few; J: TRBJ1-3; length: 16; V: TRBV27; D: TRBD1; DNA: TGTGCCAGCAGTCCGGGACAGGGGATGTCTGGAAACACCATATATTTT; CDR3: CASSPGQGMSGNTIYF
size: many; J: TRBJ1-1; length: 9; V: TRBV12-3/TRBV12-4; D: TRBD1; DNA: TGTGCCAGCAGCCCAGGGGGCGCGTTT; CDR3: CASSPGGAF
size: few; J: TRBJ1-1; length: 12; V: TRBV7-9; D: .; DNA: TGTGCCAGCAGCCAGGGTGGACAAGGGGCTTTCTTT; CDR3: CASSQGGQGAFF
size: many; J: TRBJ1-2; length: 15; V: TRBV4-3; D: .; DNA: TGCGCCAGCAGCCAAGTGGGGCAGGGGATCTATGGCTACACCTTC; CDR3: CASSQVGQGIYGYTF
size: many; J: TRBJ2-3; length: 14; V: TRBV7-2; D: .; DNA: TGTGCCAGCAGCTTAAGGGCCCAGAGCCATACGCAGTATTTT; CDR3: CASSLRAQSHTQYF
size: many; J: TRBJ2-3; length: 14; V: TRBV5-1; D: .; DNA: TGCGCCAGCAGGATGGCTGGGGAGACAGATACGCAGTATTTT; CDR3: CASRMAGETDTQYF
size: many; J: TRBJ1-6; length: 16; V: TRBV6-2/TRBV6-3; D: .; DNA: TGTGCCAGCAGCCCTGGGCCTCCCGGGAATCGGTCACCCCTCCACTTT; CDR3: CASSPGPPGNRSPLHF
size: .; J: TRBJ1-4; length: 15; V: TRBV20-1; D: .; DNA: TGCAGTGCTCCCTTTCCAACAGCGATGGTTGAAAAACTGTTTTTT; CDR3: CSAPFPTAMVEKLFF
size: .; J: TRBJ2-3; length: 15; V: TRBV20-1; D: TRBD2; DNA: TGCAGTGTTCCAGCGGGGGTGATCAGCACAGATACGCAGTATTTT; CDR3: CSVPAGVISTDTQYF
size: many; J: TRBJ2-3; length: 15; V: TRBV5-1; D: TRBD2; DNA: TGCGCCAGCAGACGTACTAGCGGGAGACAGAATACGCAGTATTTT; CDR3: CASRRTSGRQNTQYF
size: many; J: TRBJ1-1; length: 13; V: TRBV6-6; D: .; DNA: TGTGCCAGCACCAACAGGGACGAATTTGAAGCTTTCTTT; CDR3: CASTNRDEFEAFF
size: many; J: TRBJ1-2; length: 16; V: TRBV20-1; D: .; DNA: TGCAGTGCTAGAGATCCGGTTATTGGGTCCTTCTATGGCTACACCTTC; CDR3: CSARDPVIGSFYGYTF
size: many; J: TRBJ1-1; length: 14; V: TRBV20-1; D: .; DNA: TGCAGTGCGAGAGACAGGAACCTGAACACTGAAGCTTTCTTT; CDR3: CSARDRNLNTEAFF
size: many; J: TRBJ1-5; length: 17; V: TRBV2; D: TRBD1; DNA: TGTGCCAGCAGCCGTCTCGGACAGGGGCATGCAGGTCAGCCCCAGCATTTT; CDR3: CASSRLGQGHAGQPQHF
size: many; J: TRBJ1-1; length: 11; V: TRBV2; D: .; DNA: TGTGCCAGCAGTGAGACACTTGAAGCTTTCTTT; CDR3: CASSETLEAFF
size: many; J: TRBJ1-3; length: 13; V: TRBV20-1; D: TRBD1; DNA: TGCAGTGCTAGCGGGACAGCCGGAAACACCATATATTTT; CDR3: CSASGTAGNTIYF
size: many; J: TRBJ2-2; length: 11; V: TRBV20-1; D: .; DNA: TGCAGTGCCCGGGACACCGGGGAGCTGTTTTTT; CDR3: CSARDTGELFF
size: many; J: TRBJ2-5; length: 13; V: TRBV5-5; D: TRBD1; DNA: TGTGCCAGCAGCCCGACAGGGATTGAGACCCAGTACTTC; CDR3: CASSPTGIETQYF
size: many; J: TRBJ1-1; length: 15; V: TRBV11-2; D: TRBD1; DNA: TGTGCCAGCAGCCCTCGACAGGGAATGAACACTGAAGCTTTCTTT; CDR3: CASSPRQGMNTEAFF
size: many; J: TRBJ2-7; length: 14; V: TRBV5-1; D: .; DNA: TGCGCCAGCAGCTTGGCTCCGCACTCCAACGAGCAGTACTTC; CDR3: CASSLAPHSNEQYF
size: many; J: TRBJ2-1; length: 14; V: TRBV5-1; D: .; DNA: TGCGCCAGCAGCCCCCTGACGACGGGGAATGAGCAGTTCTTC; CDR3: CASSPLTTGNEQFF
size: many; J: TRBJ1-4; length: 15; V: TRBV5-1; D: .; DNA: TGCGCCAGCAGCTTGGATGGACAAAGGAATGAAAAACTGTTTTTT; CDR3: CASSLDGQRNEKLFF
size: many; J: TRBJ2-3; length: 16; V: TRBV7-2; D: TRBD2; DNA: TGTGCCAGTAGCGACCGACTAGCGGGAAGTGCGGATACGCAGTATTTT; CDR3: CASSDRLAGSADTQYF
size: .; J: TRBJ1-1; length: 12; V: TRBV28; D: .; DNA: TGTGCCAGCAGCCGCCAACGAGGTAGGGCTTTCTTT; CDR3: CASSRQRGRAFF
size: many; J: TRBJ2-1; length: 16; V: TRBV7-2; D: TRBD1; DNA: TGTGCCAGCAGCTACGCCGGGACAGGTACCTACAATGAGCAGTTCTTC; CDR3: CASSYAGTGTYNEQFF
size: many; J: TRBJ1-2; length: 13; V: TRBV20-1; D: TRBD1; DNA: TGCAGTGCTCATCGACAGGGACTGGATGGCTACACCTTC; CDR3: CSAHRQGLDGYTF
size: .; J: TRBJ2-7; length: 13; V: TRBV30; D: TRBD2; DNA: TGTGCCTGTCAGACTAGCGGTCGCTACGAGCAGTACTTC; CDR3: CACQTSGRYEQYF
size: many; J: TRBJ1-5; length: 12; V: TRBV20-1; D: .; DNA: TGCAGTGCTGGTAGACAAGATCAGCCCCAGCATTTT; CDR3: CSAGRQDQPQHF
size: many; J: TRBJ1-5; length: 17; V: TRBV6-2/TRBV6-3; D: .; DNA: TGTGCCAGCAGTTACTCGAGGTCCGATTTTGGCAATCAGCCCCAGCATTTT; CDR3: CASSYSRSDFGNQPQHF
size: many; J: TRBJ2-5; length: 17; V: TRBV20-1; D: TRBD2; DNA: TGCAGTGCTAGAGATCATTTTCGGCTAGCGGGGCAAGAGACCCAGTACTTC; CDR3: CSARDHFRLAGQETQYF
size: many; J: TRBJ2-3; length: 15; V: TRBV7-9; D: TRBD1; DNA: TGTGCCAGCAGCTTAACGGGACAGCACACAGATACGCAGTATTTT; CDR3: CASSLTGQHTDTQYF
size: many; J: TRBJ2-7; length: 15; V: TRBV18; D: TRBD2; DNA: TGTGCCAGCTCACCAGGGGCGGGAGAGGGCTACGAGCAGTACTTC; CDR3: CASSPGAGEGYEQYF
size: many; J: TRBJ1-1; length: 14; V: TRBV2; D: .; DNA: TGTGCCAGCAGTGTGAACAGCCTGAACACTGAAGCTTTCTTT; CDR3: CASSVNSLNTEAFF
size: many; J: TRBJ2-1; length: 11; V: TRBV29-1; D: .; DNA: TGCAGCGTTGAGGGGGCGGGTGAGCAGTTCTTC; CDR3: CSVEGAGEQFF
size: many; J: TRBJ2-2; length: 18; V: TRBV9; D: TRBD2; DNA: TGTGCCAGCAGCGTTAGGCTCCGGGAGGGCCCTCTATCCGGGGAGCTGTTTTTT; CDR3: CASSVRLREGPLSGELFF
size: many; J: TRBJ2-5; length: 14; V: TRBV5-6; D: .; DNA: TGTGCCAGCAGCTTGAGAGGAATTGGGGAGACCCAGTACTTC; CDR3: CASSLRGIGETQYF
size: .; J: TRBJ1-3; length: 15; V: TRBV11-2; D: .; DNA: TGTGCCAGCAGCTTAGGCCCGGACGTCCGAAACACCATATATTTT; CDR3: CASSLGPDVRNTIYF
size: .; J: TRBJ1-1; length: 14; V: TRBV7-6; D: .; DNA: TGTGCCAGCCGGCCCGGAGAGATGAACACTGAAGCTTTCTTT; CDR3: CASRPGEMNTEAFF
size: many; J: TRBJ2-1; length: 14; V: TRBV7-9; D: TRBD2; DNA: TGTGCCAGCAGCTTGGTCCTAGCGGACAATGAGCAGTTCTTC; CDR3: CASSLVLADNEQFF
size: many; J: TRBJ2-1; length: 16; V: TRBV10-3; D: TRBD2; DNA: TGTGCCATCAGTGAGGGGCTAGCGGGCCTTTACAATGAGCAGTTCTTC; CDR3: CAISEGLAGLYNEQFF
size: many; J: TRBJ1-2; length: 14; V: TRBV5-1; D: .; DNA: TGCGCCAGCAGCCCGGGGCCATCTAACTATGGCTACACCTTC; CDR3: CASSPGPSNYGYTF
size: many; J: TRBJ2-2; length: 17; V: TRBV6-5; D: TRBD2; DNA: TGTGCCAGCAGTACCCGGAGCGGGAGGGGAAGAACCGGGGAGCTGTTTTTT; CDR3: CASSTRSGRGRTGELFF
size: many; J: TRBJ2-3; length: 18; V: TRBV12-3/TRBV12-4; D: TRBD2; DNA: TGTGCCAGCAGCGCCCGGATGACTAGCGGGGGGCAAGGGGATACGCAGTATTTT; CDR3: CASSARMTSGGQGDTQYF
size: many; J: TRBJ1-1; length: 14; V: TRBV7-2; D: TRBD1; DNA: TGTGCCAGCAGCACGGACAGGCTAAACACTGAAGCTTTCTTT; CDR3: CASSTDRLNTEAFF
size: many; J: TRBJ2-3; length: 16; V: TRBV6-4; D: TRBD2; DNA: TGTGCCAGCAGTGACTCCAGCGGGGGGGCCACAGATACGCAGTATTTT; CDR3: CASSDSSGGATDTQYF
size: many; J: TRBJ1-4; length: 14; V: TRBV6-5; D: .; DNA: TGTGCCAGCAGTTACTCAGTCCTGAATGAAAAACTGTTTTTT; CDR3: CASSYSVLNEKLFF
size: many; J: TRBJ2-7; length: 14; V: TRBV9; D: TRBD2; DNA: TGTGCCAGCAGCCCAGGCGGGAGAGACTACGAGCAGTACTTC; CDR3: CASSPGGRDYEQYF
size: many; J: TRBJ1-5; length: 15; V: TRBV12-3/TRBV12-4; D: .; DNA: TGTGCCAGCACTACCATCGGGGTAGGCAATCAGCCCCAGCATTTT; CDR3: CASTTIGVGNQPQHF
size: many; J: TRBJ2-5; length: 15; V: TRBV29-1; D: .; DNA: TGCAGCGTTGATGAGGACCGGGACGGCGTAGAGACCCAGTACTTC; CDR3: CSVDEDRDGVETQYF
size: many; J: TRBJ2-3; length: 13; V: TRBV18; D: .; DNA: TGTGCCAGCTCACCATGGAGTACAGATACGCAGTATTTT; CDR3: CASSPWSTDTQYF
size: .; J: TRBJ2-3; length: 14; V: TRBV6-6; D: .; DNA: TGTGCCAGCACCCGAGGAGTGGATCCAGATACGCAGTATTTT; CDR3: CASTRGVDPDTQYF
size: many; J: TRBJ1-5; length: 13; V: TRBV5-1; D: TRBD1; DNA: TGCGCCAGCAGCATACAGGGGGATCAGCCCCAGCATTTT; CDR3: CASSIQGDQPQHF
size: many; J: TRBJ2-3; length: 15; V: TRBV20-1; D: TRBD2; DNA: TGCAGTGCTAGGGAACTAGCGGGAGTCACAGATACGCAGTATTTT; CDR3: CSARELAGVTDTQYF